Listed below are T cell receptor beta chains from one sample, sequenced in a study of blood T cells in healthy people across ages. In TCRdb, the 5' RACE reads were re-called with MiXCR into one record per CDR3 protein. Among hundreds of thousands of distinct CDR3 sequences listed, approximately 53% were seen once. The sequenced sample was blood. All receptors come from a man aged 40-49 years in good health. CDR3s include the opening cysteine and the closing phenylalanine or tryptophan. Fields, in order: J gene, V gene, CDR3 length, CDR3 protein.

>TRBJ2-1|TRBV5-1|14
CASSPREATGEQFF
>TRBJ2-7|TRBV7-6|14
CASSPSYDGYEQYF
>TRBJ1-6|TRBV28|16
CAGTYSRPGDNSPLHF
>TRBJ2-4|TRBV20-1|14
CSDGPGADKNIQYF
>TRBJ1-5|TRBV7-9|15
CASSSHQTENQPQHF
>TRBJ2-3|TRBV11-3|15
CASSLGMGFTDTQYF
>TRBJ2-4|TRBV11-2|20
CASSPSLGLAGALAKNIQYF
>TRBJ1-5|TRBV24-1|15
CATSAGGRPESPQHF
>TRBJ2-7|TRBV29-1|11
CSVERGNEQYF
>TRBJ2-5|TRBV7-3|16
CASSSRGLAGEETQYF
>TRBJ2-5|TRBV27|15
CASSPGTISKETQYF
>TRBJ2-3|TRBV12-3/TRBV12-4|11
CAVQRRDTQYF
>.|TRBV6-5|14
CTSIADRGQETQYF
>TRBJ2-4|TRBV20-1|14
CSAYTSGAWNIQYF
>TRBJ2-3|TRBV20-1|16
CSARDQPAGVSDTQYF
>TRBJ1-2|TRBV28|13
CASSLTVGDGYTF
>TRBJ1-5|TRBV20-1|16
CSASTLLGQVTQPQHF
>TRBJ2-5|TRBV24-1|13
CATSDSNWRAQYF
>TRBJ2-3|TRBV7-3|22
CASSLTPRLRGQGGVMTDTQYF
>TRBJ1-4|TRBV5-8|16
CASSSRTAPTNEKLFF
>TRBJ1-4|TRBV12-3/TRBV12-4|14
CASNDMGLDEKLFF
>TRBJ2-7|TRBV9|16
CASSPGSPGISYEQYF
>.|TRBV6-2/TRBV6-3|16
CASSYSVGGSYNEQYF
>TRBJ2-1|TRBV27|16
CASSTRDRGSYNEQFF